This is a list of T cell receptor beta chains from one sample in a study of T-cell reconstitution after alpha-beta-depleted transplantation in children. In TCRdb, the PCR reads were re-called with MiXCR into one record per CDR3 protein. The sample shows about 460,000 distinct CDR3 sequences, 9.5% to 15% of them seen only once. The sequenced sample was PBMCs from the stem cell graft donor, obtained from the stem cell graft. Receptor source: a human donor who donated a stem cell graft to a child with combined immunodeficiency. Each CDR3 is given with its conserved first and last residue. D genes are given only for firm matches. Size values are once, few and many counts, or a class for expanded clones, and some rows have none.

clone_size,d_call,j_call,v_call,cdr3_nt,cdr3_aa
.,TRBD2,TRBJ2-1,TRBV12-3/TRBV12-4,TGTGCCAGCACTCTGGCGGGGGGACCCTACAATGAGCAGTTCTTC,CASTLAGGPYNEQFF
.,TRBD1,TRBJ1-1,TRBV6-2/TRBV6-3,TGTGCCAGCAGGGACAGGGAGGGTCCCACTGAAGCTTTCTTT,CASRDREGPTEAFF
.,.,TRBJ1-2,TRBV27,TGTGCCAGCACCCCCTTGGGGGCGGCCCCCGTTTATGGCTACACCTTC,CASTPLGAAPVYGYTF
.,TRBD1,TRBJ1-2,TRBV4-2,TGTGCCAGCAGCCTCGAGGACAGGCGTCAGTCGGGAGGCTACACCTTC,CASSLEDRRQSGGYTF
.,TRBD1,TRBJ2-3,TRBV10-3,TGTGCCACCGTGAGCTTCCAGGGGGGCACAGATACGCAGTATTTT,CATVSFQGGTDTQYF
.,TRBD1,TRBJ1-4,TRBV4-3,TGCGCCAGCAGCCAAGAAATGACAGGGAATGAAAAACTGTTTTTT,CASSQEMTGNEKLFF
many,TRBD2,TRBJ2-1,TRBV27,TGTGCCAGCAGGGGACTAGCGGGGAGCTCCTACAATGAGCAGTTCTTC,CASRGLAGSSYNEQFF
.,.,TRBJ2-4,TRBV6-2/TRBV6-3,TGTGCCAGCAGCTTCAGGCACCTAGCCAAAAACATTCAGTACTTC,CASSFRHLAKNIQYF
few,TRBD2,TRBJ2-3,TRBV6-2/TRBV6-3,TGTGCCAGCAGCGACGGGGGGGGTCCCAGAGATACGCAGTATTTT,CASSDGGGPRDTQYF
.,.,TRBJ1-2,TRBV12-3/TRBV12-4,TGTGCCAGCAGTTTAGAGGTCGGGGCGACGGAAACCTATGGCTACACCTTC,CASSLEVGATETYGYTF
many,.,TRBJ2-3,TRBV5-5,TGTGCCAGCAGCTTGCTACCTGATACGCAGTATTTT,CASSLLPDTQYF
few,TRBD1,TRBJ2-7,TRBV4-2,TGTGCCAGCAGCCAGGACAGGGGGACCTCCTACGAGCAGTACTTC,CASSQDRGTSYEQYF
.,.,TRBJ1-1,TRBV24-1,TGTGCCACCAGTGATGCTCTACGACAGGAAGGGAGTCGTGAAGCTTTCTTT,CATSDALRQEGSREAFF
few,.,TRBJ2-1,TRBV11-3,TGTGCCAGCGGAGACTGGGCCAATGAGCAGTTCTTC,CASGDWANEQFF
.,TRBD2,TRBJ2-2,TRBV11-3,TGTGCCAGCATCTTAGATGGACTAGCGGGCTTTACCGGGGAGCTGTTTTTT,CASILDGLAGFTGELFF
few,TRBD2,TRBJ2-5,TRBV20-1,TGCAGTGCTAGCCCACCCGCAAAGCGGGAGTTCCAAGAGACCCAGTACTTC,CSASPPAKREFQETQYF
.,TRBD1,TRBJ2-2,TRBV24-1,TGTGCCACCAGCGGACAGGGGCTTAGGAGCGGGGAGCTGTTTTTT,CATSGQGLRSGELFF
few,.,TRBJ2-1,TRBV4-3,TGCGCCAGCAGCCAAAGGGCCACGGAAGAGCAGTTCTTC,CASSQRATEEQFF
.,.,TRBJ2-7,TRBV5-1,TGCGCCAGCAGCGCCTACAGGGAGGGGGCCTACGAGCAGTACTTC,CASSAYREGAYEQYF
.,.,TRBJ2-7,TRBV5-1,TGCGCCAGCAGCTTGGGACCGGGGACATACGAGCAGTACTTC,CASSLGPGTYEQYF
.,.,TRBJ2-2,TRBV13,TGTGCCAGCAGCTTAGGAAAGAACACCGGGGAGCTGTTTTTT,CASSLGKNTGELFF
many,TRBD2,TRBJ2-7,TRBV6-2/TRBV6-3,TGTGCCAGCAGTCCAGGGACTAGCGGCACCTACGAGCAGTACTTC,CASSPGTSGTYEQYF
many,TRBD2,TRBJ2-2,TRBV10-3,TGTGCCTCCGCGGGAGCGTCGAACACCGGGGAGCTGTTTTTT,CASAGASNTGELFF
few,.,TRBJ1-2,TRBV10-3,TGTGCCATCAGATTCACCGGGGCAGGGACTCATGGCTACACCTTC,CAIRFTGAGTHGYTF
.,TRBD1,TRBJ1-2,TRBV18,TGTGCCAGCTCACCCCGGGACAGAGCTAATCCTAACTATGGCTACACCTTC,CASSPRDRANPNYGYTF
many,.,TRBJ2-1,TRBV5-1,TGCGCCAGCAGCTTGAGCGGAGGAGCCTACAATGAGCAGTTCTTC,CASSLSGGAYNEQFF
many,.,TRBJ2-3,TRBV6-4,TGTGCCAGCAGTGACTCTATCACCGATACGCAGTATTTT,CASSDSITDTQYF
few,.,TRBJ2-7,TRBV12-3/TRBV12-4,TGTGCCAGCACCTGGCGGGGTAGCTCCTACGAGCAGTACTTC,CASTWRGSSYEQYF
.,TRBD2,TRBJ2-1,TRBV20-1,TGCAGTGCTAGGGTACTTGGCGCGGGGGGTTACAATGAGCAGTTCTTC,CSARVLGAGGYNEQFF
.,TRBD2,TRBJ2-6,TRBV6-2/TRBV6-3,TGTGCCAGCAGCCCCGGGGGGATCTCTGGGGCCAACGTCCTGACTTTC,CASSPGGISGANVLTF